These 2 T cell receptor beta chains were sequenced from one sample in a study of cytomegalovirus exposure and HLA in healthy donors (dated by TCRdb to 2016 to 2017). The library was built by means of the immunoSEQ multiplex PCR assay. For the multiplex PCR, a mixture combining 60 forward primers for TCR Vbeta segments and 13 reverse primers for TCR Jbeta segments was used. TCRdb mirrors the immuneACCESS table, restricted to in-frame sequences. Some clones are absent from its copies; in checked studies, under half trace to an unresolved V gene, and the reason for the others is unknown. Recorded for this sample are around 170,000 clones; around 75% of them occurred a single time. The ten top clones hold 6.3% of the sample. Source material: PBMCs. These receptors were collected from a man between 40 and 49 years old in good health and CMV-seropositive.

There are a few counts of this clone. The chain joins TRBV7-8 to TRBJ1-3; D may be TRBD1 (5 bases). The CDR3 sequence is 15 residues long. CDR1 is SGHVS, CDR2 FQNEAQ, per germline. The V gene lost 5 bases and the J gene lost 4 bases, with 15 bases spanning the gap. The CDR3 loop reads CASSPRGTLGNTIYF. DNA of the CDR3: TGTGCCAGCAGCCCGCGGGGGACCTTAGGAAACACCATATATTTT.

This clone is a singleton in its sample. The chain has TRBV18 and TRBJ2-1; 8 bases fit TRBD2. Germline CDR1 is KGHSH and CDR2 is LQKENI. There are 14 residues in the CDR3. J gave up 5 bases and V 3 bases, and 3 bases lay outside the gene matches. The DNA for the CDR3 is TGTGCCAGCTCACCGGGACTAGGACACAATGAGCAGTTCTTC. As protein: CASSPGLGHNEQFF.